This TCR beta chain was recorded in a study of early T cells in non-severe SARS-CoV-2 infection. This clonotype was observed many times. MiXCR, run by TCRdb on the 5' RACE reads, gives a single entry per CDR3 protein. The repertoire holds 87,000 or so distinct CDR3 sequences, with more than 9% as singletons. Sequenced input: whole blood. The source is an adult who was a healthcare worker with PCR-confirmed SARS-CoV-2 infection or an uninfected control (not recorded which).

CDR3: CASSLGTSGSGEQFF. CDR3 bases: TGTGCCAGCAGCTTGGGGACTAGCGGGAGCGGTGAGCAGTTCTTC. V usage is TRBV12-3 or TRBV12-4 and J usage is TRBJ2-1; TRBD2 aligns across 14 bases. The CDR3 runs 15 residues. The V gene end was trimmed by 6 bases and the J gene end by 9 bases; junction bases not matched to a gene: 7.